This TCR beta chain appears in the sequencing data of a study of spatial heterogeneity in lung cancer. As for time point: sample taken at primary tumor resection. The authors sequenced whole RNA from tumor, nontumor lung or frozen PBMC without sorting. This clonotype came up a few times. Its cognate antigen is unknown. Study-wide results and limits: Ubiquitous, expanded tumor-derived TCRs were more frequently observed in blood at resection than at follow-up.

TCRdb reanalysed the 5' RACE reads using MiXCR and keeps one entry per CDR3 protein. The table records about 41,000 distinct CDR3 sequences, over 9.5% of them present only once. The length of the CDR3 is 16 residues. Trimming took off 6 bases at V and 1 base at J, with 18 bases between the two ends. The chain is built from TRBV12-3 or TRBV12-4 and TRBJ1-1; possibly TRBD1 for D (6 bases). The sample in question was PBMCs, obtained at surgery. The sequence came from a female donor with early-stage non-small cell lung cancer. CDR3 loop: CASRGQLGVGNTEAFF. CDR3 DNA sequence: TGTGCCAGCAGAGGACAGCTAGGGGTGGGGAACACTGAAGCTTTCTTT.